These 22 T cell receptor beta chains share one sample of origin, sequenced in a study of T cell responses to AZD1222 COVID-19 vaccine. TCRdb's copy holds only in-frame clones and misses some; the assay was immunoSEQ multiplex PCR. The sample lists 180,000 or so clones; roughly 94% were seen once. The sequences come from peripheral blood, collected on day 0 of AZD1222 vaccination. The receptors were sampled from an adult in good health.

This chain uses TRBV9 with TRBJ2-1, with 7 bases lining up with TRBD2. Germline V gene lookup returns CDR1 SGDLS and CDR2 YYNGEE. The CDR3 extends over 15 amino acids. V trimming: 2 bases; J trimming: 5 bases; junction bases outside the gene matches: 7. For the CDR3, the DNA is TGTGCCAGCAGCGTCGGTGGGAGGGATGACAATGAGCAGTTCTTC. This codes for CASSVGGRDDNEQFF.

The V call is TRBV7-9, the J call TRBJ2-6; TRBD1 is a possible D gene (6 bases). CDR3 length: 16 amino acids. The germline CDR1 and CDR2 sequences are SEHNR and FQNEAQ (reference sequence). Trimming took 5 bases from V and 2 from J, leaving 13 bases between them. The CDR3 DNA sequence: TGTGCCAGCAGCGAGGACAGACCAGCTGGGGCCAACGTCCTGACTTTC. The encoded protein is CASSEDRPAGANVLTF.

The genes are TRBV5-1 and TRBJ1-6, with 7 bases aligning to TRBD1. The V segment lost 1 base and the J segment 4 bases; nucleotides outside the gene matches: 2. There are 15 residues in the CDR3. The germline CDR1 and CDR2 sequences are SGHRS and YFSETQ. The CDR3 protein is CASSLRGQYNSPLHF. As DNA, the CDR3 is TGCGCCAGCAGCTTGCGGGGACAGTATAATTCACCCCTCCACTTT.

Written as DNA, the CDR3 is TGTGCCAGCAGTGGGACGGGCCCCTACGAGCAGTACTTC. Its translation: CASSGTGPYEQYF. The V call is TRBV12-3 or TRBV12-4, the J call TRBJ2-7; TRBD1 or TRBD2 may be the D gene (5 bases each). This CDR3 comprises 13 residues. V lost 5 bases and J lost 2, with 10 bases in between.

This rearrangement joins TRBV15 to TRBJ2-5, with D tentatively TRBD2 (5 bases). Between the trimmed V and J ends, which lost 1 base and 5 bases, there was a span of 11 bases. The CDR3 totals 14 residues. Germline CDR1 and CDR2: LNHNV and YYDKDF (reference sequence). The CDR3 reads CATSRVGKRETQYF. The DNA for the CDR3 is TGTGCCACCAGCAGAGTCGGGAAAAGGGAGACCCAGTACTTC.

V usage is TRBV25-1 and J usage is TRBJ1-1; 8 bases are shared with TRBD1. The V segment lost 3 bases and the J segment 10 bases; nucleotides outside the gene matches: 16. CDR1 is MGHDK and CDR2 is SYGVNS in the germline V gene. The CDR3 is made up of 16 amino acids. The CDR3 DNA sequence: TGTGCCAGCAGTGATGGGCGACAGGGGTGGAACAGGGGAGCTTTCTTT. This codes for CASSDGRQGWNRGAFF. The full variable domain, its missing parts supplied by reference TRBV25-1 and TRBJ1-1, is EADIYQTPRYLVIGTGKKITLECSQTMGHDKMYWYQQDPGMELHLIHYSYGVNSTEKGDLSSESTVSRIRTEHFPLTLESARPSHTSQYLCASSDGRQGWNRGAFFGQGTRLTVV.

CDR3 loop: CASRELAGVSYEQYF. The CDR3 region has the DNA TGTGCCAGCAGGGAACTAGCGGGAGTATCCTACGAGCAGTACTTC. J is TRBJ2-7 and V is TRBV2; TRBD2 agrees at 11 bases. The junction had 5 bases not matched to a gene; V was cut back by 6 bases and J by 1 base. Germline CDR1 and CDR2: SNHLY and FYNNEI. This CDR3 contains 15 residues.

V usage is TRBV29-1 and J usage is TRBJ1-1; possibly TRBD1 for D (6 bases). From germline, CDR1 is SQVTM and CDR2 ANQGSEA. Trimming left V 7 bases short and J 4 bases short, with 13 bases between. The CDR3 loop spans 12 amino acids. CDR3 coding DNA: TGCAGCGCCAGGGGTTGGGGCACTGAAGCTTTCTTT. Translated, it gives CSARGWGTEAFF.

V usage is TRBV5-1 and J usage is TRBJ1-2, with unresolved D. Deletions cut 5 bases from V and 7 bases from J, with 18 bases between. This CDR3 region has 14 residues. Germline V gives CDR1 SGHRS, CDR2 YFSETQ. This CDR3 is CASSLETLAGGYTF. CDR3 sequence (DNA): TGCGCCAGCAGTCTCGAAACTCTAGCGGGTGGCTACACCTTC.

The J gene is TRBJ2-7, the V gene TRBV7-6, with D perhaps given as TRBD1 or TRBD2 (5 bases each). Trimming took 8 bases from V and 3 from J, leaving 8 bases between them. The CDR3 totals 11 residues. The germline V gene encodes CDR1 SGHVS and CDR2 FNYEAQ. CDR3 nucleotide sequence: TGTGCCAGCGGGGACGGCTACGAGCAGTACTTC. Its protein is CASGDGYEQYF.

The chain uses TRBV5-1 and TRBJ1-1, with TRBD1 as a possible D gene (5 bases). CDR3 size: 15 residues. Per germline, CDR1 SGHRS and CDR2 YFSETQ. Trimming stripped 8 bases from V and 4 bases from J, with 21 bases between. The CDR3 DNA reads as TGCGCCAGTAGGGAGGAGAAGGGGCGAGTCACTGAAGCTTTCTTT. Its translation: CASREEKGRVTEAFF.

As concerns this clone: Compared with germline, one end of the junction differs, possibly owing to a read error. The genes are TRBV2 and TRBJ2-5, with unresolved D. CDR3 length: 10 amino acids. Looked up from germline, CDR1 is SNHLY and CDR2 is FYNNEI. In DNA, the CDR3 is TGCCCTGGGTTCTCGTTGGTCCAGTACTTC. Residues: CPGFSLVQYF.

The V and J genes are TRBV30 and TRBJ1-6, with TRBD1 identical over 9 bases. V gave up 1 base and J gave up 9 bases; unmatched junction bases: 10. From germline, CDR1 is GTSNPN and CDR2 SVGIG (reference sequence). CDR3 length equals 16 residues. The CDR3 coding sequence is TGTGCCTGGAGTGGCAAAACGGGACAGGGAATTTCACCCCTCCACTTT. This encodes CAWSGKTGQGISPLHF.

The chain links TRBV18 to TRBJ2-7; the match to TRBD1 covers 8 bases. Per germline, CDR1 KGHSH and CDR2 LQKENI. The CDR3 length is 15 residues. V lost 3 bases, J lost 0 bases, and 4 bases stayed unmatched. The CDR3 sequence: CASSPQGASSYEQYF. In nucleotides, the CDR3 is TGTGCCAGCTCACCCCAGGGGGCGAGCTCCTACGAGCAGTACTTC.

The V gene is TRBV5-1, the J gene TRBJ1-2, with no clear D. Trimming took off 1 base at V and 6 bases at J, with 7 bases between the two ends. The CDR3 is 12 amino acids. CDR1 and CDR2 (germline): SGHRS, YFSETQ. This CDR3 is CASSLYGDGYTF. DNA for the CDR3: TGCGCCAGCAGCTTGTACGGAGATGGCTACACCTTC.

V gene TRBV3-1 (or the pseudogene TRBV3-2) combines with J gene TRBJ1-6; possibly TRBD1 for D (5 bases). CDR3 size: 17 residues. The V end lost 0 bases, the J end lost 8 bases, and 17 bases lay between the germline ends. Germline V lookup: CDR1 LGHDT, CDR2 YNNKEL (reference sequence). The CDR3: CASSQDPGRVVDSPLHF. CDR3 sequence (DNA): TGTGCCAGCAGCCAAGACCCGGGCAGGGTCGTTGATTCACCCCTCCACTTT.

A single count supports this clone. CDR3 DNA: TGTGCCAGCAGTGATGGGACACAGCCCCAGCATTTT. Its protein is CASSDGTQPQHF. The chain has TRBV25-1 and TRBJ1-5; possible D gene TRBD1, 6 bases. CDR1 and CDR2 from the germline V gene are MGHDK and SYGVNS. The CDR3 consists of 12 residues. The V end lost 3 bases, the J end lost 7 bases, and 7 bases lay between the germline ends.

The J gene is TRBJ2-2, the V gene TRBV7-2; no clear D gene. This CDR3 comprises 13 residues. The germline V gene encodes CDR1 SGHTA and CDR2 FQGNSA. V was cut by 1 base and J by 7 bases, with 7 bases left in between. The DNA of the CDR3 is TGTGCCAGCAGCTTAGTATTGCGCGGGGAGCTGTTTTTT. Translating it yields CASSLVLRGELFF. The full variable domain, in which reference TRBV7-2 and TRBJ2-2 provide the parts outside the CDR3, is GAGVSQSPSNKVTEKGKDVELRCDPISGHTALYWYRQSLGQGLEFLIYFQGNSAPDKSGLPSDRFSAERTGGSVSTLTIQRTQQEDSAVYLCASSLVLRGELFFGEGSRLTVL.

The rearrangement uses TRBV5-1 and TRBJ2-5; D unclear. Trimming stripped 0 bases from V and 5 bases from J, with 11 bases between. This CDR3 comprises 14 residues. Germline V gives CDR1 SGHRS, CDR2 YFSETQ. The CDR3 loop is CASSLEGGAETQYF. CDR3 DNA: TGCGCCAGCAGCTTGGAAGGTGGTGCGGAGACCCAGTACTTC.

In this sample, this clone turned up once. CDR3 sequence (DNA): TGTGCCTGGGTTCGCGAAAGGGACAGAGTCTCTGGGGCCAACGTCCTGACTTTC. Residues: CAWVRERDRVSGANVLTF. V gene TRBV30 combines with J gene TRBJ2-6, with TRBD1 identical over 7 bases. The CDR3 consists of 18 residues. CDR1 and CDR2 from the germline V gene are GTSNPN and SVGIG (reference sequence). V lost 5 bases to trimming and J lost 0 bases; unmatched junction nucleotides: 13.

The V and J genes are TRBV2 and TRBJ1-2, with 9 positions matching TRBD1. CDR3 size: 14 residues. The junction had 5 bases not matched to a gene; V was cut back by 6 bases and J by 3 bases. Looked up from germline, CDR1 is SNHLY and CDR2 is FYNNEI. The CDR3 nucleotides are TGTGCCAGCAGCGTAGACAGGGGGGACTATGGCTACACCTTC. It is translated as CASSVDRGDYGYTF.

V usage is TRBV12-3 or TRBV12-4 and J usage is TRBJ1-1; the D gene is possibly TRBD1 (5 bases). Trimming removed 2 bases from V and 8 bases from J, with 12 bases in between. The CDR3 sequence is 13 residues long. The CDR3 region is CASSLTSGWEAFF. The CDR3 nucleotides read TGTGCCAGCAGTTTAACCTCAGGGTGGGAAGCTTTCTTT.